A selection of T cell receptor beta chains follows, all from one sample in a study of control samples from healthy donors and cancer patients. Only in-frame clones appear in the TCRdb table, and some are missing; sequencing was by immunoSEQ multiplex PCR. The sample shows approximately 100,000 clones, 80% to 90% of them seen only once. Material: blood. These receptors came from a man aged 30-40 years in good health. Both conserved end residues are part of each CDR3.

TRBV3-1/TRBV3-2	TRBJ1-2	CASSQGGYGYTF
TRBV11-2	TRBJ2-7	CASSLNNRLSVF
TRBV28	TRBJ1-1	CASSYHAEAFF
TRBV3-1/TRBV3-2	TRBJ2-7	CASSQRTGTHEQYF
TRBV6-5	TRBJ2-7	CASSYDPHGTYEQYF
TRBV10-3	TRBJ1-5	CAISKDSDSFEHF
TRBV7-9	TRBJ2-1	CASSSTSRWEQFF
TRBV7-8	TRBJ2-1	CAAGGGMYNEQFF
TRBV7-8	TRBJ2-3	CASSLDRLPPVTQYF
TRBV3-1/TRBV3-2	TRBJ2-7	CASSRDLGQGALNFEQYF
TRBV6-5	TRBJ2-1	CATHGGAEQFF
TRBV15	TRBJ2-3	CATGTGGGSDTQYF
TRBV15	TRBJ2-2	CATSRGYGRSTGELFF
TRBV18	TRBJ1-3	CASSPDRTGNTIYF
TRBV5-1	TRBJ2-1	CASSTRISSYNEQFF
TRBV6-5	TRBJ2-3	CASGRDSRGPDTQYF
TRBV11-2	TRBJ2-5	CASSRGLAGVTQETQYF
TRBV28	TRBJ1-3	CASSMGQGENTIYF
TRBV11-2	TRBJ2-1	CASSQVLADEQFF
TRBV7-9	TRBJ2-7	CASSLVQGAVYEQYF
TRBV3-1/TRBV3-2	TRBJ1-2	CASSQDGYYGYTF
TRBV7-2	TRBJ2-1	CASSLDGLAGEGEQFF
TRBV3-1/TRBV3-2	TRBJ1-2	CASSQTGVGYTF
TRBV15	TRBJ1-1	CATSRGTRTEAFF
TRBV5-1	TRBJ2-7	CASSRGQGDYEQYF
TRBV3-1/TRBV3-2	TRBJ1-2	CASSPRHSDGYTF
TRBV25-1	TRBJ2-5	CASSELGQVQETQYF